This T cell receptor (beta chain) is drawn from a study of T cells in Graves' hyperthyroidism and ophthalmopathy. Study-wide points: Ophthalmopathy stood apart from stable hyperthyroidism in a 13 V-J model. Most clonotypes that expanded in the thyroid above 0.001 also showed up in blood.

Amplification targeted TCR beta CDR3 regions from RNA transcripts. Using the HTBI primer set, a first-round RT-PCR was run on the TCR CDR3. TCRdb ran MiXCR on the multiplex PCR reads and lists one entry per CDR3 protein. This sample has about 380,000 distinct CDR3 sequences, with less than 15% found just once. Hyperthyroidism, newly diagnosed and lasting under 2 months, affected patients aged 18 to 65. Blood sampling occurred at first hyperthyroidism diagnosis, ahead of any ophthalmopathy symptoms. Worth noting for this clonotype: The antigen is undetermined.

This TCR was recovered from a young man with Graves' hyperthyroidism that later progressed to Graves' ophthalmopathy. Sequencing was performed on blood.

The CDR3 reads CASSLMQAYEQYF. CDR3 sequence (DNA): TGTGCCAGCAGCTTGATGCAGGCGTACGAGCAGTACTTC. The chain links TRBV7-9 to TRBJ2-7; D is unclear. Per the germline V gene, CDR1 is SEHNR and CDR2 is FQNEAQ (reference sequence). Trimming cost V 3 bases and J 4 bases, with 10 bases left between them. The CDR3 length is 13 residues.